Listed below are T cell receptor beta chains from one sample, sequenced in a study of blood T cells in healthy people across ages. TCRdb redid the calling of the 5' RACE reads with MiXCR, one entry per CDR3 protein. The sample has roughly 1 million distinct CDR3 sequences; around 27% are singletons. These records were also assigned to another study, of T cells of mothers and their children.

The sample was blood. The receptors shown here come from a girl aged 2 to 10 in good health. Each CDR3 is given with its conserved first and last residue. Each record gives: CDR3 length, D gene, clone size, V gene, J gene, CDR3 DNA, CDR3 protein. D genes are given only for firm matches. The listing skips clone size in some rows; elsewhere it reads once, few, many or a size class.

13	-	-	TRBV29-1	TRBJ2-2	TGCAGCGTTGAGGCCTGGAACACCGGGGAGCTGTTTTTT	CSVEAWNTGELFF
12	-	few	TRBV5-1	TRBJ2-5	TGCGCCAGCAGCAAAGGGGCAGAGACCCAGTACTTC	CASSKGAETQYF
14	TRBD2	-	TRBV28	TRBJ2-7	TGTGCCACCTTCAAACTAGCGGGATACTACGGGCAGTACTTC	CATFKLAGYYGQYF
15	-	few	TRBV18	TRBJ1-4	TGTGCCAGCTCACCACCTGGGGCGCGTGGTGAAAAACTGTTTTTT	CASSPPGARGEKLFF
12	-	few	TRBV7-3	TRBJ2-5	TGTGCCAGCAGCTTTGGGGACGGGACCCAGTACTTC	CASSFGDGTQYF
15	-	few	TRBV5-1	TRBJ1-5	TGCGCCAGCAGCTTGGGGACAGCTATCAATCAGCCCCAGCATTTT	CASSLGTAINQPQHF
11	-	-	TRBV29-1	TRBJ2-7	TGCAGCGTTGTGGCTGGGGCCGAGCAGTACTTC	CSVVAGAEQYF
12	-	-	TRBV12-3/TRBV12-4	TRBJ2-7	TGTGCCAGCAGTCCCGGAGGTGCCGAGCAGTACTTC	CASSPGGAEQYF
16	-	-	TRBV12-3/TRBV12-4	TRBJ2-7	TGTGCCAGCAGTTTGGGAGTTGGGGGAAGCTCCTACGAGCAGTACTTC	CASSLGVGGSSYEQYF
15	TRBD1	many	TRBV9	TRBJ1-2	TGTGCCAGCAGCGTAGCCTACAGGGGATCCGATGGCTACACCTTC	CASSVAYRGSDGYTF
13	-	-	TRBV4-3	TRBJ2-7	TGCGCCAGCAGCCAATATAGGTCCTACGAGCAGTACTTC	CASSQYRSYEQYF
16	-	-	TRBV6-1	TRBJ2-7	TGTGCCAGCAGTGAATGGGGCGGGACGGGGAGCTACGAGCAGTACTTC	CASSEWGGTGSYEQYF
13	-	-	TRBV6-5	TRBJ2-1	TGTGCCAGCTACGGATCGACAGCCAATGAGCAGTTCTTC	CASYGSTANEQFF
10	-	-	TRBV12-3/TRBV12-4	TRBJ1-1	TGTGCCAGCGGGGAAGATGAGGCTTTCTTT	CASGEDEAFF
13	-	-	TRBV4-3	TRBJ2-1	TGCGCCAGCAGCCAAGACTGGTACAATGAGCAGTTCTTC	CASSQDWYNEQFF
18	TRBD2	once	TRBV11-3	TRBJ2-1	TGTGCCAGCAGCTCCAGTTCCCTTAGCGGGAGCTCCTACAATGAGCAGTTCTTC	CASSSSSLSGSSYNEQFF
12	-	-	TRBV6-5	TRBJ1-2	TGTGCCAGCAGCTCATTGAGTAAGGGCTACACCTTC	CASSSLSKGYTF
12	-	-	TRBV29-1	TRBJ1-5	TGCAGCCCCGATGGGGGGCATCAGCCCCAGCATTTT	CSPDGGHQPQHF
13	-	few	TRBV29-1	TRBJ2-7	TGCAGCGTTGTATTCAGGGGTTCCAGCGAGCAGTACTTC	CSVVFRGSSEQYF
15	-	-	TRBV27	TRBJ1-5	TGTGCCAGCAGTGCCCTACAGGGCTTCAATCAGCCCCAGCATTTT	CASSALQGFNQPQHF
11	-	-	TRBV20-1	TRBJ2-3	TGCAGTGGCTGGGGGGCAGATACGCAGTATTTT	CSGWGADTQYF
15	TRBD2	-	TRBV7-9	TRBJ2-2	TGTGCCAGCAGCCTACGACTAGCGGTCACCGGGGAGCTGTTTTTT	CASSLRLAVTGELFF
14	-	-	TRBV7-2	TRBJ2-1	TGTGCCAGCAGCGCGTGGGGGGTAGAGAATGAGCAGTTCTTC	CASSAWGVENEQFF
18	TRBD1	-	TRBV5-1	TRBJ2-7	TGCGCCAGCAGCTGGACCGGGACAGGGCGCGTAATGTACTACGAGCAGTACTTC	CASSWTGTGRVMYYEQYF
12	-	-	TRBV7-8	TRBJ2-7	TGTGCCAGCAGCCCAGATAGTGACGAGCAGTACTTC	CASSPDSDEQYF
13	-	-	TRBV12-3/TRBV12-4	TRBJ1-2	TGTGCCAGCACCCAGACAGCGATCTATGGCTACACCTTC	CASTQTAIYGYTF
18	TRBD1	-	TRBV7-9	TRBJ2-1	TGTGCCAGCAGCTTATCCAAAGGGACAGGGGTTCGATACAATGAGCAGTTCTTC	CASSLSKGTGVRYNEQFF
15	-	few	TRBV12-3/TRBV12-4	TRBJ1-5	TGTGCCAGCAGTTTGCTAGGTTATAGCAATCAGCCCCAGCATTTT	CASSLLGYSNQPQHF
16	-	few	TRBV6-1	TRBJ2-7	TGTGCCAGCAGTGGGCCAACGGACCTAGGTCCCTACGAGCAGTACTTC	CASSGPTDLGPYEQYF